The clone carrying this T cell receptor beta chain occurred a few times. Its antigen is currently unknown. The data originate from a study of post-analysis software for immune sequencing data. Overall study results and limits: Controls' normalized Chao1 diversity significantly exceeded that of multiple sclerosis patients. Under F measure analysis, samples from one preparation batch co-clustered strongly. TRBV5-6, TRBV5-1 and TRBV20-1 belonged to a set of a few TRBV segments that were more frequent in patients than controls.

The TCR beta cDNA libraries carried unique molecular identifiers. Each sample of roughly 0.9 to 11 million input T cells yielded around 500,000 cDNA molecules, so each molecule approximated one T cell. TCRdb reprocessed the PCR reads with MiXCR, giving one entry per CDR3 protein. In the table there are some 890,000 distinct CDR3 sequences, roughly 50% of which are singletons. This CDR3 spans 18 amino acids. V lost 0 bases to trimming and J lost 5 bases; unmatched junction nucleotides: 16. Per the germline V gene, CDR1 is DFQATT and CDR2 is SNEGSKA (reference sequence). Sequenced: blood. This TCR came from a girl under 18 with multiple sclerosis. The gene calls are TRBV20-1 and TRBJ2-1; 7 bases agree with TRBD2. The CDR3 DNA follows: TGCAGTGCTAGAGATCTCCACGGGGAAGCGGGGCTGAACAATGAGCAGTTCTTC. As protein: CSARDLHGEAGLNNEQFF.